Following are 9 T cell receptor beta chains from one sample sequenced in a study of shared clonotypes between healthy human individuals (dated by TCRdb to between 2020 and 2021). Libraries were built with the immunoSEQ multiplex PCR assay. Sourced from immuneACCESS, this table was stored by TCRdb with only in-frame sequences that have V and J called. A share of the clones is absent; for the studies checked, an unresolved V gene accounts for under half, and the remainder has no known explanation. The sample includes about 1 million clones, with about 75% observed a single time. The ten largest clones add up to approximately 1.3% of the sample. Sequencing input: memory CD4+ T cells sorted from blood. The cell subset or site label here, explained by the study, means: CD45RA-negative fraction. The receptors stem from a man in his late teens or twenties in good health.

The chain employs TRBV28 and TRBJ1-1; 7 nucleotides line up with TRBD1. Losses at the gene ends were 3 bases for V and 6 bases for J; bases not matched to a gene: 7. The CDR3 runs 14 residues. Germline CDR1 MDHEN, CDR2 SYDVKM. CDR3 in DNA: TGTGCCAGCAGTTTCCCAGGGGGTTCGGCTGAAGCTTTCTTT. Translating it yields CASSFPGGSAEAFF.

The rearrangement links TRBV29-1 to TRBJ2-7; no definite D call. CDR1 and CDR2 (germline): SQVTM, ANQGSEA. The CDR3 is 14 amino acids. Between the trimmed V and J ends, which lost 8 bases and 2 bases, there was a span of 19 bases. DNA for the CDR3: TGCAGCCGTTACCAGACTGGAGAGACCTACGAGCAGTACTTC. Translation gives CSRYQTGETYEQYF.

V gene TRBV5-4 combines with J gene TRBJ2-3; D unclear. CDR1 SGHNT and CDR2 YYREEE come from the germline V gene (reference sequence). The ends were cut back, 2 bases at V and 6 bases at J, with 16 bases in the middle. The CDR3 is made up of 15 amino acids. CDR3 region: CASSLISNPRDTQYF. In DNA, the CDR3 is TGTGCCAGCAGCTTAATATCCAATCCTAGGGATACGCAGTATTTT.

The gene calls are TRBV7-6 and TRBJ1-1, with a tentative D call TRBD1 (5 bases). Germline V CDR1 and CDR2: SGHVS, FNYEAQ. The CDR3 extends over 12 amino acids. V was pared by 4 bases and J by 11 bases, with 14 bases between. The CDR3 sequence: CASSSIDSQAFF. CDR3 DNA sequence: TGTGCCAGCAGCTCCATCGACAGTCAGGCTTTCTTT.

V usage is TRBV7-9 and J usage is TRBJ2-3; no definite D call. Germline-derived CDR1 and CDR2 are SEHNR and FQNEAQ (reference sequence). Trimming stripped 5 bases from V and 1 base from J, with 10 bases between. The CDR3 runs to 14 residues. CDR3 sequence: CASSPQRGTDTQYF. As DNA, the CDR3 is TGTGCCAGCAGCCCCCAGCGTGGCACAGATACGCAGTATTTT.

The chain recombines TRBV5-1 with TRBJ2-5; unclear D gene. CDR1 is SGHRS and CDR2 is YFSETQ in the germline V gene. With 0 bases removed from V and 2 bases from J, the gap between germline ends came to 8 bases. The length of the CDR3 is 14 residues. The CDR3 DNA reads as TGCGCCAGCAGCTTGGATGCGAGGCAAGAGACCCAGTACTTC. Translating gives CASSLDARQETQYF.

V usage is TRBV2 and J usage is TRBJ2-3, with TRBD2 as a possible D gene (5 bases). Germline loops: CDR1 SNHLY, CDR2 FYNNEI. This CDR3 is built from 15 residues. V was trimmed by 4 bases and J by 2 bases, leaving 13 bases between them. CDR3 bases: TGTGCCAGCAGTGGACAAGGCCGGGACACAGATACGCAGTATTTT. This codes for CASSGQGRDTDTQYF.

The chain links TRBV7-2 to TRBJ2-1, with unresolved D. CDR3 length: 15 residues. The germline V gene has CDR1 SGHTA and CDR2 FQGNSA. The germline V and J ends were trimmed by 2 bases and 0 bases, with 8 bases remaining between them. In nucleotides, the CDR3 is TGTGCCAGCAGCTTAAGGGCTGTCTCCTACAATGAGCAGTTCTTC. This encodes CASSLRAVSYNEQFF.

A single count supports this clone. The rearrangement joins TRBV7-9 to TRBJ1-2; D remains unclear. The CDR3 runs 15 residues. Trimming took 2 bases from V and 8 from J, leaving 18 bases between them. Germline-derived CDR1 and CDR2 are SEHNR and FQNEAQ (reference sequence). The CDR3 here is CASSLYPRLEEGYTF. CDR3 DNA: TGTGCCAGCAGCTTATATCCCCGGTTGGAGGAGGGCTACACCTTC.